These T cell receptor beta chains were read from a single sample in a study of Ad26.COV2.S vaccination and SARS-CoV-2 variants. This table comes from immunoSEQ multiplex PCR, and its TCRdb copy is limited to in-frame clones, with some not included. The repertoire consists of some 400,000 clones, with around 91% occurring once and the leading ten covering about 1.9%. The starting material was peripheral blood, obtained in a trial of Ad26.COV2.S vaccine versus placebo. These receptors all stem from a person aged 18-65 years who received the Ad26.COV2.S COVID-19 vaccine or a placebo. CDR3s include the opening cysteine and the closing phenylalanine or tryptophan. The order of the fields is J gene, D gene, V gene, CDR3 DNA, CDR3 protein. D genes are given only for firm matches.

j_call: TRBJ2-2
d_call: TRBD1
v_call: TRBV29-1
cdr3_nt: TGCAGCGTCGGTACAGGGGTCGCCGGGGAGCTGTTTTTT
cdr3_aa: CSVGTGVAGELFF

j_call: TRBJ2-5
d_call: TRBD1
v_call: TRBV2
cdr3_nt: TGTGCCAGCAGTTCACGGACAGGGGGCCAAGAGACCCAGTACTTC
cdr3_aa: CASSSRTGGQETQYF

j_call: TRBJ2-1
d_call: .
v_call: TRBV5-4
cdr3_nt: TGTGCCAGCAGCTTGACGGGTTCCTCCTACAATGAGCAGTTCTTC
cdr3_aa: CASSLTGSSYNEQFF

j_call: TRBJ2-2
d_call: TRBD2
v_call: TRBV3-1/TRBV3-2
cdr3_nt: TGTGCCAGCAGTAGCGGGGCGGGAAAGGGCACCGGGGAGCTGTTTTTT
cdr3_aa: CASSSGAGKGTGELFF

j_call: TRBJ2-1
d_call: TRBD2
v_call: TRBV5-1
cdr3_nt: TGCGCCAGCAGCTTGGGGGGTTGGTTGCGGGAGGACAATGAGCAGTTCTTC
cdr3_aa: CASSLGGWLREDNEQFF

j_call: TRBJ2-7
d_call: TRBD2
v_call: TRBV6-5
cdr3_nt: TGTGCCAGCACCCCCTCACTAGCGGGAGCCAGAGAGCAGTACTTC
cdr3_aa: CASTPSLAGAREQYF

j_call: TRBJ1-3
d_call: .
v_call: TRBV18
cdr3_nt: TGTGCCAGCTCACCTAGACAGGCCCGCAACTCTGGAAACACCATATATTTT
cdr3_aa: CASSPRQARNSGNTIYF

j_call: TRBJ1-2
d_call: .
v_call: TRBV15
cdr3_nt: TGTGCCACCAGCAGAGATCCCGTTAACTATGGCTACACCTTC
cdr3_aa: CATSRDPVNYGYTF

j_call: TRBJ1-1
d_call: .
v_call: TRBV25-1
cdr3_nt: TGTGCCAGCAGTGAATTCGGTCCCGAGAACACTGAAGCTTTCTTT
cdr3_aa: CASSEFGPENTEAFF

j_call: TRBJ1-2
d_call: .
v_call: TRBV6-2/TRBV6-3
cdr3_nt: TGTGCCAGCAGCCGAACTCTTTCTGGCTACACCTTC
cdr3_aa: CASSRTLSGYTF

j_call: TRBJ1-1
d_call: .
v_call: TRBV19
cdr3_nt: TGTGCCAGTAAGGAGGCAGCCCCGAACACTGAAGCTTTCTTT
cdr3_aa: CASKEAAPNTEAFF

j_call: TRBJ1-2
d_call: .
v_call: TRBV13
cdr3_nt: TGTGCCAGCAGCTTAGGTGGGGGCTACACCTTC
cdr3_aa: CASSLGGGYTF

j_call: TRBJ1-1
d_call: .
v_call: TRBV7-9
cdr3_nt: TGTGCCAGCAGCTTAGCGAGGGGCGCAGCCTCTGAAGCTTTCTTT
cdr3_aa: CASSLARGAASEAFF

j_call: TRBJ2-1
d_call: .
v_call: TRBV6-4
cdr3_nt: TGTGCCAGCAGTTTTAACAGGGTTGAGGATGAGCAGTTCTTC
cdr3_aa: CASSFNRVEDEQFF

j_call: TRBJ1-1
d_call: .
v_call: TRBV15
cdr3_nt: TGTGCCACCAGCAGAGATAGGAACACTGAAGCTTTCTTT
cdr3_aa: CATSRDRNTEAFF

j_call: TRBJ2-7
d_call: .
v_call: TRBV19
cdr3_nt: TGTGCCAGTGGGACCTACGAGCAGTACTTC
cdr3_aa: CASGTYEQYF